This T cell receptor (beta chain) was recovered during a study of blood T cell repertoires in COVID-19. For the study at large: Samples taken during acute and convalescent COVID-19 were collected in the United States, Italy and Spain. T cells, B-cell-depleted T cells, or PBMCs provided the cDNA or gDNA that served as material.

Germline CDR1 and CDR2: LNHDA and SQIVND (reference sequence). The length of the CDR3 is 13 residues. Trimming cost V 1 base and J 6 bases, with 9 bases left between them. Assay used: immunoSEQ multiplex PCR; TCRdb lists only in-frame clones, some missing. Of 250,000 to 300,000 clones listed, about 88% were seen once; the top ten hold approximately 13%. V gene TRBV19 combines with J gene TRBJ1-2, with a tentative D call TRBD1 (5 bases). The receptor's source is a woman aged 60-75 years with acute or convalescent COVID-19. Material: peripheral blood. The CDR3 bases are TGTGCCAGTAGTATAGGCAAAGGGGATGGCTACACCTTC. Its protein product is CASSIGKGDGYTF.